A selection of T cell receptor beta chains follows, all from one sample in a study of siplizumab effects on memory and regulatory T cells. Repertoires were generated with immunoSEQ multiplex PCR, while TCRdb's copy carries only in-frame clones and drops some. The sample lists about 99,000 clones, over 85% occurring once. Material: Tregs sorted from blood. Receptor source: a human donor in good health. Each CDR3 is given with its conserved first and last residue. Clone sizes are given selectively: once, few, many, or a class where the clone is expanded.

abundance,v_gene,CDR3aa
.,TRBV19,CASSNIQAALNYGYTF
.,TRBV2,CASSVTGVGTEAFF
.,TRBV11-2,CASSRAGGPVVETQYF
.,TRBV29-1,CSVAGRGAVDTEAFF
.,TRBV9,CASSGGPGYEQYF
.,TRBV19,CASSIWQGAKNIQYF
.,TRBV18,CASSPGIQDSQAFF
.,TRBV7-6,CASGDPSDQETQYF
few,TRBV9,CASSALASGRATGELFF
.,TRBV5-1,CASRKNTQGGTEAFF
.,TRBV18,CASSPLGGGASSYNEQFF
.,TRBV5-5,CASSLVGTTQETQYF
.,TRBV5-1,CASSLGQIYEQYF
.,TRBV28,CASSFSGGSGNTIYF
.,TRBV6-1,CAGTQGVGYGYTF
.,TRBV4-3,CASSQDLSVTGLVTYGYTF
.,TRBV4-3,CASSQAPGLGNTIYF
.,TRBV19,CASSIDSSNQPQHF
.,TRBV6-5,CASSYRESSYNEQFF
.,TRBV6-5,CASSYLTYRGGLAFF
.,TRBV15,CATSRRGNQPQHF
.,TRBV27,CASSFAGQGNSPLHF
.,TRBV6-6,CASSYSGQGGQPQHF
.,TRBV7-9,CASSYGTGISEAFF
.,TRBV5-1,CASSLDRANTDTQYF
.,TRBV6-1,CASSEYSFRGSGANVLTF
.,TRBV30,CAWNREDYYGYTF
.,TRBV5-6,CASSPLSGIYEQYF
.,TRBV12-5,CASGLTGTGTYEQYF
.,TRBV11-2,CASSLLQGSYNEQFF
.,TRBV21-1,CASSEYTGTGHDEQYF
.,TRBV15,CATSRGGNTEAFF